This is a list of T cell receptor beta chains from one sample in a study of T cells of healthy individuals. In TCRdb, the 5' RACE reads were re-called with MiXCR into one record per CDR3 protein. The sample has about 41,000 distinct CDR3 sequences; approximately 4.5% are singletons. These receptors were taken from a human donor in good health. Both conserved end residues are part of each CDR3. The D gene is left open where the match is weak. For some rows the clone size is stated as once, few or many, or as a class when expanded; others skip it.

v_call	d_call	j_call	clone_size	cdr3_nt	cdr3_aa
TRBV29-1	-	TRBJ2-1	many	TGCAGCGTGGGGCGCCGCCACTTTAACTCCTACAATGAGCAGTTCTTC	CSVGRRHFNSYNEQFF
TRBV27	-	TRBJ2-3	many	TGTGCCAGTTCTCTAGGTTTCTCTAGCACAGATACGCAGTATTTT	CASSLGFSSTDTQYF
TRBV7-3	TRBD2	TRBJ2-3	-	TGTGCCAGCAGCCTGGGACTAGCGGGGATAACAGATACGCAGTATTTT	CASSLGLAGITDTQYF
TRBV18	-	TRBJ2-1	many	TGTGCCAGCTCACCACTGGGGGGGGCCTTCGATGAGCAGTTCTTC	CASSPLGGAFDEQFF
TRBV5-5	-	TRBJ2-5	many	TGTGCCAGCAGCTCCGCCTCGGGGGTTGAGACCCAGTACTTC	CASSSASGVETQYF
TRBV4-1	-	TRBJ1-1	many	TGCGCCAGCAGCCAAGGGGGAGGGGGGCTGAACACTGAAGCTTTCTTT	CASSQGGGGLNTEAFF
TRBV10-3	TRBD1	TRBJ1-2	many	TGTGCCATCAGTGAGTCAGGGGGCGGTCCTCTTGGACTTTCGGGTTCGGATGGCTACACCTTC	CAISESGGGPLGLSGSDGYTF
TRBV5-1	-	TRBJ2-5	few	TGCGCCAGCAGCTTGGCTGGCTCAACCACCCAAGAGACCCAGTACTTC	CASSLAGSTTQETQYF
TRBV6-1	TRBD1	TRBJ2-1	many	TGTGCCAGCAGTGAGGACAGGGGGCGCGTGCCGTTCTTC	CASSEDRGRVPFF
TRBV6-5	TRBD1	TRBJ2-6	many	TGTGCCAGCAGTTCGCCGGGACAGGGTTCTGGGGCCAACGTCCTGACTTTC	CASSSPGQGSGANVLTF
TRBV10-3	-	TRBJ1-2	many	TGTGCCATCAGTGAGGCGGCAGAGGATGGCTACACCTTC	CAISEAAEDGYTF
TRBV20-1	-	TRBJ2-2	many	TGCAGTGCTACGCCGGGGGTGGGCACCGGGGAGCTGTTTTTT	CSATPGVGTGELFF
TRBV7-9	TRBD1	TRBJ1-5	many	TGTGCCAGCAGCCTAAACACCGCGGACAGGGGAATAAGCAATCAGCCCCAGCATTTT	CASSLNTADRGISNQPQHF
TRBV6-5	-	TRBJ1-3	many	TGTGCCAGCAGTTACTCAAGACAGCACTCTGGAAACACCATATATTTT	CASSYSRQHSGNTIYF
TRBV27	TRBD1	TRBJ2-1	few	TGTGCCAGCAGTCGAGATACAGGGGGCAGGGATGAGCAGTTCTTC	CASSRDTGGRDEQFF
TRBV20-1	TRBD2	TRBJ2-7	many	TGCAGTGCTCACCCCGGGACTAGCGGGGACCCTTGGGGTTACGAGCAGTACTTC	CSAHPGTSGDPWGYEQYF
TRBV12-3/TRBV12-4	TRBD2	TRBJ2-1	many	TGTGCCAGCAGTTTCCGACTAGCGGGTGACACTGAGCAGTTCTTC	CASSFRLAGDTEQFF
TRBV4-1	-	TRBJ2-1	many	TGCGCCAGCAGCGAGAGATTGTCGAGCTCCTACAATGAGCAGTTCTTC	CASSERLSSSYNEQFF
TRBV15	-	TRBJ2-3	many	TGTGCCACCAGCAGAGACGCCCCTGGGGCAGATACGCAGTATTTT	CATSRDAPGADTQYF
TRBV12-3/TRBV12-4	-	TRBJ2-4	few	TGTGCCAGCAGTTTCGCGGGGTATGCCAAAAACATTCAGTACTTC	CASSFAGYAKNIQYF
TRBV2	-	TRBJ2-5	many	TGTGCCAGCAGTGAGTCGAATCTTCTAGACACAGGGAAAGAGACCCAGTACTTC	CASSESNLLDTGKETQYF
TRBV20-1	TRBD2	TRBJ2-1	few	TGCAGTGCTAGACCTATAACCGGGACTAGCGGGGGTTACAATGAGCAGTTCTTC	CSARPITGTSGGYNEQFF
TRBV28	-	TRBJ2-7	few	TGTGCCAGCAGTACCAAAGGGTACTACGAGCAGTACTTC	CASSTKGYYEQYF
TRBV7-9	-	TRBJ1-1	many	TGTGCCAGCAGCCCATCAGGTTTTAGGGAAACTGAAGCTTTCTTT	CASSPSGFRETEAFF
TRBV12-3/TRBV12-4	-	TRBJ1-3	-	TGTGCCAGCACCCAGACCCGGCAGGGAAACACCATATATTTT	CASTQTRQGNTIYF
TRBV20-1	-	TRBJ1-4	many	TGCAGTGCTAGAGATCGTTTAACAGGTCCTAATGAAAAACTGTTTTTT	CSARDRLTGPNEKLFF
TRBV9	TRBD2	TRBJ2-3	-	TGTGCCAGCAGCGTAGGGTGGGCTAGCGGGGTGTATTTT	CASSVGWASGVYF
TRBV6-1	-	TRBJ1-5	many	TGTGCCAGCAGTTCTTCTATTAAGGCGCGGCCGGTGAAAAATCAGCCCCAGCATTTT	CASSSSIKARPVKNQPQHF
TRBV30	-	TRBJ2-1	few	TGTGCCTGGACCCCAGGTCTACTCAATGAGCAGTTCTTC	CAWTPGLLNEQFF
TRBV5-1	-	TRBJ2-3	many	TGCGCCAGCAGCTTGGGTAGTAGCACAGATACGCAGTATTTT	CASSLGSSTDTQYF
TRBV2	-	TRBJ2-3	many	TGTGCCAGCAGTGAATTTTTTCAGAACACAGATACGCAGTATTTT	CASSEFFQNTDTQYF
TRBV5-6	-	TRBJ1-2	-	TGTGCCAGCAGCTTGTCAGCTAACTATGGCTACACCTTC	CASSLSANYGYTF
TRBV28	-	TRBJ1-2	many	TGTGCCAGCAGTGCGGTAGGCTATGGCTACACCTTC	CASSAVGYGYTF
TRBV27	TRBD1	TRBJ2-3	many	TGTGCCAGCAGTTCGGACAGGTTGGGCACAGATACGCAGTATTTT	CASSSDRLGTDTQYF
TRBV27	-	TRBJ1-2	many	TGTGCCAGCAGTTTAGGGGATCCCGCGACCTATGGCTACACCTTC	CASSLGDPATYGYTF
TRBV4-1	-	TRBJ2-7	many	TGCGCCAGCAGCCAAGTCATCGCAGGCTCCTACGAGCAGTACTTC	CASSQVIAGSYEQYF
TRBV9	-	TRBJ1-1	many	TGTGCCAGCAGCGTAGGAATGGTCACTGAAGCTTTCTTT	CASSVGMVTEAFF
TRBV5-1	TRBD1	TRBJ2-3	few	TGCGCCAGCAGCCGACAGGGGGCGTTAACAGATACGCAGTATTTT	CASSRQGALTDTQYF